Sequencing of this T cell receptor beta chain was carried out in a study of blood T cell repertoires in COVID-19. The authors' processing: Amplification from reference gene primers served as the basis for estimated nucleated cell counts. Method: immunoSEQ multiplex PCR; TCRdb's copy keeps in-frame clones and lacks some. Clonal size and the V and J genes are those of that table, whereas D and trimming came from the DNA. The sample has 60,000 to 75,000 clones, around four fifths seen once. The CDR3 has 15 residues. After removal of 4 bases from V and 4 bases from J, the junction contained 7 bases not matched to a gene. Germline V gene data show CDR1 as MNHEY and CDR2 as SVGAGI. This clone appeared a single time.

The chain employs TRBV6-5 and TRBJ1-2; 9 bases fit TRBD1. The source is a human donor in a cohort sampled during active COVID-19. The specimen was peripheral blood. CDR3 DNA: TGTGCCAGCAGTTTCCTGGACAGGGGTGGCTATGGCTACACCTTC. Translated, it gives CASSFLDRGGYGYTF.